These T cell receptor beta chains were read from a single sample in a study of T-cell reconstitution after alpha-beta-depleted transplantation in children. TCRdb re-called the PCR reads through MiXCR, storing one row per CDR3 protein. This sample has 600,000 to 700,000 distinct CDR3 sequences, with roughly 15% found just once. The specimen comprised PBMCs from the stem cell graft donor, sampled from the stem cell graft. These receptor sequences come from a human donor who donated a stem cell graft to a child with acute myeloid leukemia. Each CDR3 is given with its conserved first and last residue. Fields, in order: clone size, D gene, V gene, J gene, CDR3 protein. The D gene is left open where the match is weak. The size field is filled for only some rows; it gives once, few, many or a size class.

clone_size: many
d_call: TRBD1
v_call: TRBV7-2
j_call: TRBJ2-5
cdr3_aa: CASSMGTAKETQYF

clone_size: few
d_call: NA
v_call: TRBV12-3/TRBV12-4
j_call: TRBJ2-2
cdr3_aa: CASSLWGSFNTGELFF

clone_size: few
d_call: NA
v_call: TRBV5-6
j_call: TRBJ2-1
cdr3_aa: CASSLDSSWNEQFF

clone_size: few
d_call: TRBD1
v_call: TRBV9
j_call: TRBJ1-2
cdr3_aa: CASSAGTDEVYGYTF

clone_size: few
d_call: TRBD2
v_call: TRBV11-2
j_call: TRBJ2-7
cdr3_aa: CASSLKLAAPFHYEQYF

clone_size: NA
d_call: TRBD1
v_call: TRBV5-1
j_call: TRBJ2-1
cdr3_aa: CASSFGQGVGDEQFF

clone_size: NA
d_call: NA
v_call: TRBV20-1
j_call: TRBJ1-1
cdr3_aa: CSARERGQEVAFF

clone_size: NA
d_call: NA
v_call: TRBV7-2
j_call: TRBJ1-1
cdr3_aa: CASSLTENTKAFF

clone_size: NA
d_call: NA
v_call: TRBV18
j_call: TRBJ2-5
cdr3_aa: CASSRVRGETQYF

clone_size: NA
d_call: NA
v_call: TRBV5-8
j_call: TRBJ1-4
cdr3_aa: CASSLTPYAANEKLFF

clone_size: few
d_call: TRBD2
v_call: TRBV12-3/TRBV12-4
j_call: TRBJ2-3
cdr3_aa: CASSLGALAATDTQYF

clone_size: many
d_call: NA
v_call: TRBV25-1
j_call: TRBJ1-6
cdr3_aa: CASSASRVLHF

clone_size: few
d_call: NA
v_call: TRBV15
j_call: TRBJ1-1
cdr3_aa: CATSRMEVNTEAFF

clone_size: many
d_call: NA
v_call: TRBV20-1
j_call: TRBJ1-1
cdr3_aa: CSGSEAFF

clone_size: many
d_call: TRBD1
v_call: TRBV5-1
j_call: TRBJ2-1
cdr3_aa: CASSPTGQGGYSYNEQFF

clone_size: many
d_call: NA
v_call: TRBV20-1
j_call: TRBJ2-4
cdr3_aa: CSARDHGLAKNIQYF

clone_size: many
d_call: NA
v_call: TRBV20-1
j_call: TRBJ2-1
cdr3_aa: CSASLGRGSSYNEQFF

clone_size: few
d_call: NA
v_call: TRBV7-9
j_call: TRBJ1-2
cdr3_aa: CASSRRGGPHGYTF

clone_size: NA
d_call: NA
v_call: TRBV28
j_call: TRBJ1-4
cdr3_aa: CASSQYEKLFF

clone_size: few
d_call: TRBD1
v_call: TRBV5-1
j_call: TRBJ1-5
cdr3_aa: CASSLRPGGLSNQPQHF

clone_size: NA
d_call: NA
v_call: TRBV7-9
j_call: TRBJ2-3
cdr3_aa: CASSLRGSNTDTQYF

clone_size: few
d_call: TRBD1
v_call: TRBV10-2
j_call: TRBJ1-5
cdr3_aa: CASGSGTGFNQPQHF

clone_size: few
d_call: NA
v_call: TRBV11-1
j_call: TRBJ1-1
cdr3_aa: CASSNFREGGTEAFF

clone_size: NA
d_call: TRBD2
v_call: TRBV5-4
j_call: TRBJ2-1
cdr3_aa: CASSLGSGGTYNEQFF

clone_size: NA
d_call: TRBD1
v_call: TRBV12-3/TRBV12-4
j_call: TRBJ2-2
cdr3_aa: CASSLAGQGGELFF

clone_size: many
d_call: NA
v_call: TRBV20-1
j_call: TRBJ1-1
cdr3_aa: CISPGTFEAFF

clone_size: few
d_call: NA
v_call: TRBV5-1
j_call: TRBJ2-1
cdr3_aa: CASSGLTGSGGNEQFF

clone_size: many
d_call: TRBD2
v_call: TRBV5-1
j_call: TRBJ2-1
cdr3_aa: CASSLGGTRVDEQFF

clone_size: NA
d_call: NA
v_call: TRBV20-1
j_call: TRBJ1-5
cdr3_aa: CSARQGLDNQPQHF

clone_size: few
d_call: TRBD1
v_call: TRBV18
j_call: TRBJ1-5
cdr3_aa: CASSPIGQGHSNQPQHF

clone_size: NA
d_call: NA
v_call: TRBV4-3
j_call: TRBJ1-5
cdr3_aa: CASSQDRYGPNQPQHF

clone_size: few
d_call: NA
v_call: TRBV10-3
j_call: TRBJ2-5
cdr3_aa: CAISDAGPKETQYF

clone_size: NA
d_call: NA
v_call: TRBV7-5
j_call: TRBJ2-5
cdr3_aa: CISVSEGLPRTEETQYF

clone_size: NA
d_call: NA
v_call: TRBV5-1
j_call: TRBJ1-3
cdr3_aa: CASGLLDSGNTIYF

clone_size: NA
d_call: NA
v_call: TRBV7-3
j_call: TRBJ2-1
cdr3_aa: CASSESIWVNEQFF

clone_size: NA
d_call: NA
v_call: TRBV5-6
j_call: TRBJ1-5
cdr3_aa: CASSLTGDYSNQPQHF

clone_size: few
d_call: NA
v_call: TRBV5-1
j_call: TRBJ1-1
cdr3_aa: CASSIRGGNTEAFF

clone_size: few
d_call: NA
v_call: TRBV12-3/TRBV12-4
j_call: TRBJ2-5
cdr3_aa: CASSLTLVWETQYF

clone_size: NA
d_call: NA
v_call: TRBV10-2
j_call: TRBJ2-3
cdr3_aa: CASTGGPSTDTQYF

clone_size: NA
d_call: TRBD1
v_call: TRBV28
j_call: TRBJ1-5
cdr3_aa: CASRRTGTQPQHF

clone_size: few
d_call: NA
v_call: TRBV6-1
j_call: TRBJ1-2
cdr3_aa: CASSPPQGEGYTF

clone_size: many
d_call: TRBD2
v_call: TRBV20-1
j_call: TRBJ2-3
cdr3_aa: CSAVGVSGGGTDTQYF

clone_size: few
d_call: NA
v_call: TRBV12-3/TRBV12-4
j_call: TRBJ1-5
cdr3_aa: CASSPGTQNQPQHF

clone_size: NA
d_call: NA
v_call: TRBV3-1
j_call: TRBJ1-2
cdr3_aa: CASSQGQGIGYGYTF

clone_size: many
d_call: TRBD2
v_call: TRBV7-9
j_call: TRBJ2-7
cdr3_aa: CASSTPGTSGSYEQYF

clone_size: few
d_call: NA
v_call: TRBV12-3/TRBV12-4
j_call: TRBJ2-2
cdr3_aa: CASSIPPNTGELFF

clone_size: NA
d_call: TRBD1
v_call: TRBV28
j_call: TRBJ1-1
cdr3_aa: CASQGGVNTEAFF

clone_size: NA
d_call: NA
v_call: TRBV12-3/TRBV12-4
j_call: TRBJ2-2
cdr3_aa: CASSPRGTAGELFF